Each of the 12 T cell receptor beta chains below was sequenced from the same sample in a study of technical replicates of blood from several donors. Some clones are missing from TCRdb's copy, which holds only in-frame ones; the method was immunoSEQ multiplex PCR. The data contain 65,000 to 90,000 clones, about 94% of them singletons. The sequenced sample was T cells isolated from PBMCs. These receptors all come from a human donor in good health.

The V and J genes are TRBV28 and TRBJ1-5; D not resolved. There are 14 residues in the CDR3. Germline V gene data show CDR1 as MDHEN and CDR2 as SYDVKM. Trimming pared 1 base from V and 5 bases from J, leaving 9 bases between. The CDR3: CASSLLRGDQPQHF. The CDR3 DNA is TGTGCCAGCAGTTTATTACGGGGTGATCAGCCCCAGCATTTT.

The V call is TRBV19, the J call TRBJ1-4; D gene uncertain. Germline V CDR1 and CDR2: LNHDA, SQIVND (reference sequence). Trimming cost V 2 bases and J 8 bases, with 12 bases left between them. CDR3 length equals 14 residues. The CDR3 DNA reads TGTGCCAGTAGTATACGGAGAGGCTACGAAAAACTGTTTTTT. As protein: CASSIRRGYEKLFF.

The genes are TRBV9 and TRBJ2-1; 7 nucleotides align to TRBD2. V was clipped by 5 bases and J by 8 bases; unmatched bases: 13. The CDR3 has 15 amino acids. Germline V gene data show CDR1 as SGDLS and CDR2 as YYNGEE. This chain's CDR3 is CASRILEGGPYEQFF. The CDR3 DNA sequence: TGTGCCAGCAGGATCCTTGAGGGAGGGCCTTATGAGCAGTTCTTC.

V gene TRBV5-1 combines with J gene TRBJ2-3; possible D gene TRBD1, 6 bases. Germline assignment: CDR1 SGHRS and CDR2 YFSETQ. The CDR3 totals 16 residues. Trimming cost V 4 bases and J 2 bases, with 17 bases left between them. The CDR3 loop reads CASSVPGHTITDTQYF. The CDR3 bases are TGCGCCAGCAGCGTACCGGGACACACAATCACAGATACGCAGTATTTT.

This CDR3 reads CASSPSGLAGGPHNEQFF. CDR3 bases: TGTGCCAGCAGCCCGTCGGGACTAGCGGGAGGGCCACACAATGAGCAGTTCTTC. The chain is built from TRBV7-9 and TRBJ2-1, with 16 bases matching TRBD2. CDR1 and CDR2 (germline): SEHNR, FQNEAQ (reference sequence). The CDR3 consists of 18 residues. Trimming took 5 bases from V and 5 from J; bases not matched to a gene: 9.

The V and J genes are TRBV7-2 and TRBJ2-2, with D possibly TRBD1 on 6 matching bases. Trimming removed 5 bases at V and 7 bases at J, with 14 bases between. Germline V gene data show CDR1 as SGHTA and CDR2 as FQGNSA. There are 14 residues in the CDR3. The CDR3 DNA is TGTGCCAGCAGCCCGCAACAGGGTCACGGGGAGCTGTTTTTT. Translated, it gives CASSPQQGHGELFF.

J is TRBJ2-3 and V is TRBV19; maybe TRBD1 (6 bases). The CDR3 is made up of 15 amino acids. Trimming cost V 3 bases and J 2 bases, with 12 bases left between them. Germline values: CDR1 LNHDA, CDR2 SQIVND (reference sequence). CDR3 protein: CASSMGAGDTDTQYF. The CDR3 coding sequence is TGTGCCAGTAGTATGGGGGCAGGCGACACAGATACGCAGTATTTT.

V is TRBV6-5 and J is TRBJ2-3, with D maybe TRBD2 (5 bases). CDR1 is MNHEY and CDR2 is SVGAGI in the germline V gene. This CDR3 contains 15 residues. Trimming removed 2 bases from V and 0 bases from J, with 9 bases in between. In nucleotides, the CDR3 is TGTGCCAGCAGTTACGTTCGGACTAGCACAGATACGCAGTATTTT. Translating gives CASSYVRTSTDTQYF.

The chain is built from TRBV19 and TRBJ1-2; 9 positions match TRBD1. This CDR3 is 15 amino acids long. The germline CDR1 and CDR2 sequences are LNHDA and SQIVND (reference sequence). V lost 8 bases and J lost 4; bases outside the gene matches: 11. Here the CDR3 reads CASGGPRDRAYGYTF. CDR3 DNA: TGTGCCAGTGGGGGACCCCGGGACAGGGCCTATGGCTACACCTTC.

This clone was counted once. The rearrangement joins TRBV6-1 to TRBJ2-7; possibly TRBD2 for D (6 bases). This CDR3 is built from 15 residues. V gave up 2 bases and J gave up 4 bases, with 15 bases separating them. CDR1 MNHNS and CDR2 SASEGT come from the germline V gene. CDR3: CASSEWDSGLYEQYF. DNA of the CDR3: TGTGCCAGCAGTGAATGGGACTCGGGGCTATACGAGCAGTACTTC.

The V and J genes are TRBV19 and TRBJ2-5; the D gene is possibly TRBD1 (6 bases). Trimming shortened V by 5 bases and J by 3 bases, and 10 bases separated the two germline ends. CDR3 size: 13 residues. CDR1 and CDR2 (germline): LNHDA, SQIVND (reference sequence). CDR3 nucleotide sequence: TGTGCCAGTAGTGTGGACAGAGAAGAGACCCAGTACTTC. The encoded protein is CASSVDREETQYF.

CDR3 residues: CASSLQGLSWSYEQYF. The CDR3 nucleotides read TGTGCCAGCAGTTTACAGGGCCTTAGTTGGTCCTACGAGCAGTACTTC. This chain links TRBV28 with TRBJ2-7; D might be TRBD1 (5 bases). Germline CDR1 and CDR2: MDHEN and SYDVKM. V was clipped by 2 bases and J by 1 base, with 15 bases between them. CDR3 length: 16 residues.